These T cell receptor beta chains were read from a single sample in a study of CD8 T cells in cerebrospinal fluid in Alzheimer's disease. TCRdb re-called the 10x single-cell sequencing reads and gives one entry per CDR3 protein, without DNA. The repertoire shows over a thousand distinct CDR3 sequences; the top ten hold approximately 5%. The material sequenced was cerebrospinal fluid. All receptors come from a human donor with Alzheimer's disease. The CDR3 runs from the conserved cysteine through the conserved F or W. Clone size is not always given. Where it is, it says once, few, many or a class for expanded clones.

clone_size j_call v_call cdr3_length cdr3_aa
medium-sized TRBJ2-1 TRBV30 11 CAWGTGYEQFF
medium-sized TRBJ2-6 TRBV6-6 17 CASSPDSSSSGANVLTF
medium-sized TRBJ1-1 TRBV29-1 13 CSVGSYLNTEAFF
large TRBJ1-4 TRBV5-1 15 CASSLEGTGNEKLFF
NA TRBJ2-5 TRBV7-9 16 CASSFWGGKQGETQYF
large TRBJ2-6 TRBV3-1 19 CASSQEDNRAFSEANVLTF
medium-sized TRBJ1-1 TRBV5-1 15 CASSVIQGGGTEAFF
medium-sized TRBJ2-1 TRBV6-1 17 CASSELRTSGRANEQFF
medium-sized TRBJ2-7 TRBV20-1 14 CSARATASGREQYF
medium-sized TRBJ1-2 TRBV4-2 14 CASSRQGAGYGYTF
large TRBJ2-5 TRBV3-1 15 CASSPSDRSQETQYF
medium-sized TRBJ2-1 TRBV11-2 15 CASSLGLRPDNEQFF
large TRBJ2-7 TRBV3-1 14 CASSQDFGGYEQYF
medium-sized TRBJ1-1 TRBV11-2 13 CASSLAHGTEAFF
medium-sized TRBJ1-2 TRBV3-1 15 CASSQVRASSYGYTF
medium-sized TRBJ1-2 TRBV12-3/TRBV12-4 14 CASSPTGPNYGYTF
medium-sized TRBJ2-3 TRBV9 16 CASSLRDRGTTDTQYF
large TRBJ1-1 TRBV4-1 15 CASSRTGGSDTEAFF
medium-sized TRBJ1-5 TRBV7-8 14 CASSPPQPGQPQHF
medium-sized TRBJ1-5 TRBV20-1 16 CSASPQGVAGNQPQHF
medium-sized TRBJ1-2 TRBV2 14 CASSETWTGIGYTF
NA TRBJ2-1 TRBV29-1 16 CSVGPRQGEIYNEQFF
large TRBJ2-3 TRBV2 19 CASSAFTLDGGGAYHAQYF
medium-sized TRBJ2-2 TRBV11-2 16 CASSWPQGANTGELFF
large TRBJ2-5 TRBV7-9 13 CASIPTGGETQYF
large TRBJ1-5 TRBV7-6 18 CASSLALGPWGSNQPQHF
large TRBJ2-1 TRBV28 16 CASIPLRDILPNEQFF
medium-sized TRBJ2-5 TRBV15 15 CATSVSSGTQETQYF
large TRBJ2-3 TRBV24-1 15 CATSDLIGGTDTQYF
medium-sized TRBJ1-1 TRBV5-1 16 CASSLAFIGANTEAFF
large TRBJ2-6 TRBV5-1 14 CASSLSTGANVLTF